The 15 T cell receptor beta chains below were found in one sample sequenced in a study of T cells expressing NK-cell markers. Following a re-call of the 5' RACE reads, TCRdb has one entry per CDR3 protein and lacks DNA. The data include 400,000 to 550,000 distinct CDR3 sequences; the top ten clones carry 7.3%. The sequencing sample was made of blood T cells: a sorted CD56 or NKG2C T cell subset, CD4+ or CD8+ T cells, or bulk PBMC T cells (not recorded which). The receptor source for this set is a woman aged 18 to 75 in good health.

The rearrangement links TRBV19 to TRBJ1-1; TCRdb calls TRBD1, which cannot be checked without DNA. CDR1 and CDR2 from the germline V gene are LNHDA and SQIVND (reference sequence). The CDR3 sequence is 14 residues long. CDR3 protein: CASSIGHYDTEAFF. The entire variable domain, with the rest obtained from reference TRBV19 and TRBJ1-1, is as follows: DGGITQSPKYLFRKEGQNVTLSCEQNLNHDAMYWYRQDPGQGLRLIYYSQIVNDFQKGDIAEGYSVSREKKESFPLTVTSAQKNPTAFYLCASSIGHYDTEAFFGQGTRLTVV.

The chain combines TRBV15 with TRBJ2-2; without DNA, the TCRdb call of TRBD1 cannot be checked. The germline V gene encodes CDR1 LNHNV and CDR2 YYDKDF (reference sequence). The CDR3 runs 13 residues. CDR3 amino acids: CATSRDRVGELFF.

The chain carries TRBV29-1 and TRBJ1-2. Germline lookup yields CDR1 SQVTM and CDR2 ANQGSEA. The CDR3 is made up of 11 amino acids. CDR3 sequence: CSVGADYGYTF.

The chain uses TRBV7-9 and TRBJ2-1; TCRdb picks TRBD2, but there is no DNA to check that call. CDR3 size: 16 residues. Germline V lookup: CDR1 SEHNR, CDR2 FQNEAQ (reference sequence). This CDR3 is CASSLEWRALGNEQFF.

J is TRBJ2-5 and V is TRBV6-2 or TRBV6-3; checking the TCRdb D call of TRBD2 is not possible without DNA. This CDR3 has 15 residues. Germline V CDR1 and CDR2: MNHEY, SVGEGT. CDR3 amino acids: CASEIAGGNQETQYF.

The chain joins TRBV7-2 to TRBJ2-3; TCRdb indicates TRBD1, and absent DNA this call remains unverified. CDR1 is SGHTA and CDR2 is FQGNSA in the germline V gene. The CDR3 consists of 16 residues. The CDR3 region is CASSLYGGAAPDTQYF.

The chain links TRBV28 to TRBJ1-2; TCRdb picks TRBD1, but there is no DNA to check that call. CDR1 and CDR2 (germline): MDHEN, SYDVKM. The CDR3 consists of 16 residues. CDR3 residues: CASSPIGQGGNYGYTF.

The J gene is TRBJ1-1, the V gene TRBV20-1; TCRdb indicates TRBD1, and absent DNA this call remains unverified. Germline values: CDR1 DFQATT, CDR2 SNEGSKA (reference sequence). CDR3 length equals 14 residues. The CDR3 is CSARDVEGDTEAFF.

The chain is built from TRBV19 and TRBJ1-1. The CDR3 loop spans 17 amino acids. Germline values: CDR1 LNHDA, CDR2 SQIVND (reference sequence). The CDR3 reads CASSTRGSVFMNTEAFF.

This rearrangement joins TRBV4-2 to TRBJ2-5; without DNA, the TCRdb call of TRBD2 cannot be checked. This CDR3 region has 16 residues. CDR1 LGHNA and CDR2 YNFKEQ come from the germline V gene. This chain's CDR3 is CASSQDPRVGGETQYF.

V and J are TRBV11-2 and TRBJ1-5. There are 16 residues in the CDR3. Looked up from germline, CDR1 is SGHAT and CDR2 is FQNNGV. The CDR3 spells CASSQNSGSSNQPQHF.

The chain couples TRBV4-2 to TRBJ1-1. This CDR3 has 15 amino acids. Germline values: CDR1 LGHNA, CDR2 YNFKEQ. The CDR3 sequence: CASSHVRGENTEAFF.

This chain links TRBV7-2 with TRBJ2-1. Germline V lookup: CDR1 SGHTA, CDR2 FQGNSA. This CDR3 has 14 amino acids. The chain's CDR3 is CASSSSRVGNEQFF.

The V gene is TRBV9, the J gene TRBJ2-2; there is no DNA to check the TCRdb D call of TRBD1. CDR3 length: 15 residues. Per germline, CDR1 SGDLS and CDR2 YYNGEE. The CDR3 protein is CASSVEGGNTGELFF.

This chain's CDR3 is CASSRRDVAGELFF. The V call is TRBV3-1, the J call TRBJ2-2; the TCRdb call, TRBD1, lacks DNA for checking. The CDR3 covers 14 residues. Germline CDR1 LGHDT, CDR2 YNNKEL (reference sequence).